This TCR beta chain was sequenced in a study of blood T cells in healthy people across ages. General study points: While age rose, TCR beta diversity per million T cells dropped in a roughly linear way.

Turning to this clonotype: The antigen is not known.

The authors ran a second PCR of about 6 to 11 cycles using a sample-barcoded 5' primer and a J-beta primer mix. TCRdb called the 5' RACE reads again in MiXCR, with one record for every CDR3 protein. This table holds approximately 770,000 distinct CDR3 sequences, roughly 50% found once. CDR3 length: 16 amino acids. Germline loops: CDR1 SGHRS, CDR2 YFSETQ. Trimming at V came to 4 bases and at J to 0 bases, leaving 7 bases not matched to a gene. What was sequenced was blood. This receptor was identified in a man aged 25 to 40 in good health. The rearrangement links TRBV5-1 to TRBJ2-4; 7 bases fit TRBD1. This CDR3 is CASSHGQVLAKNIQYF. CDR3 bases: TGCGCCAGCAGCCACGGACAGGTACTAGCCAAAAACATTCAGTACTTC.